The 11 T cell receptor beta chains reported below all come from one sample, sequenced in a study of shared clonotypes between healthy human individuals (dated by TCRdb to 2020 to 2021). For the CD8 naive samples, CD45RO-negative cells were positively selected for CCR7, yielding a CD45RA+CCR7+ population from which TemRA cells were excluded. To prepare the library, the immunoSEQ multiplex PCR assay was applied. The table was pulled from immuneACCESS by TCRdb, which kept in-frame rearrangements only. Such tables lose some clones; where checked, under half of the loss comes from unresolved V genes, and the rest has no known cause. The sample records more than 550,000 clones, about 92% of which are singletons. Clones ranked in the top ten supply approximately 25% of the sample. Sequenced input: naive CD8+ T cells sorted from blood. The cell subset or site label, read with the paper, signifies: CD45RA+CCR7+. These receptor sequences come from a man under 40 in good health.

The chain employs TRBV28 and TRBJ2-3, with 7 nucleotides matching TRBD2. With 3 bases clipped from V and 2 bases from J, the junction kept 8 bases outside the gene matches. The CDR3 is made up of 16 amino acids. Germline V gene lookup returns CDR1 MDHEN and CDR2 SYDVKM. CDR3 in amino acids: CASSLVLAVTTDTQYF. In nucleotides, the CDR3 is TGTGCCAGCAGTTTGGTGCTAGCGGTTACCACAGATACGCAGTATTTT.

The J gene is TRBJ2-7, the V gene TRBV12-2; TRBD2 is the table's D call and was not checked against the DNA. TRBV12-2 is shown as a pseudogene. The CDR3 loop spans 15 amino acids. Written as DNA, the CDR3 is TGTGCAAGTCGCTTAGCGTTTCGGGGTACCTACGAGCAGTACTTC. Encoded protein: CASRLAFRGTYEQYF.

The chain carries TRBV15 and TRBJ2-2, with 12 bases matching TRBD2. After removal of 1 base from V and 7 bases from J, the junction contained 4 bases not matched to a gene. CDR3 length: 16 residues. Looked up from germline, CDR1 is LNHNV and CDR2 is YYDKDF (reference sequence). The CDR3, as DNA: TGTGCCACCAGCAGAGGGACTAGCGGGATCTACGGGGAGCTGTTTTTT. As protein: CATSRGTSGIYGELFF.

This clone was counted once. This rearrangement joins TRBV5-1 to TRBJ2-3, with D perhaps matching TRBD2 (6 bases). CDR3 size: 14 residues. Germline CDR1 reads SGHRS; CDR2 reads YFSETQ. Trimming took off 7 bases at V and 3 bases at J, with 15 bases between the two ends. This chain's CDR3 is CASDRESGTDTQYF. The CDR3, as DNA: TGCGCCAGCGATCGGGAGAGTGGGACAGATACGCAGTATTTT.

This rearrangement joins TRBV10-3 to TRBJ1-1; D not certain. V dropped 3 bases and J dropped 7 bases, with 18 bases sitting between them. Germline CDR1 and CDR2: ENHRY and SYGVKD. The CDR3 spans 15 residues. This CDR3 is CAISDSGRLEGEAFF. In DNA, the CDR3 is TGTGCCATCAGTGACTCCGGCCGGCTGGAGGGTGAAGCTTTCTTT.

The chain links TRBV29-1 to TRBJ2-7; D tentatively fits TRBD1 or TRBD2 (5 bases each). Per germline, CDR1 SQVTM and CDR2 ANQGSEA. Trimming took 4 bases from V and 5 from J, leaving 21 bases between them. There are 15 residues in the CDR3. CDR3 protein: CSVVPRVGVRNEQYF. The CDR3 bases are TGCAGCGTTGTCCCCAGGGTGGGAGTACGCAACGAGCAGTACTTC.

The genes are TRBV7-9 and TRBJ2-4; D might be TRBD1 (6 bases). Germline CDR1 is SEHNR and CDR2 is FQNEAQ (reference sequence). V was cut by 5 bases and J by 0 bases, with 17 bases left in between. This CDR3 has 17 residues. The CDR3, as DNA: TGTGCCAGCAGCGGGCCCGGGACACATCTAGCCAAAAACATTCAGTACTTC. Translation: CASSGPGTHLAKNIQYF. The full variable domain, completed using reference TRBV7-9 and TRBJ2-4, is DTGVSQNPRHKITKRGQNVTFRCDPISEHNRLYWYRQTLGQGPEFLTYFQNEAQLEKSRLLSDRFSAERPKGSFSTLEIQRTEQGDSAMYLCASSGPGTHLAKNIQYFGAGTRLSVL.

The rearrangement uses TRBV5-5 and TRBJ2-7; 7 nucleotides line up with TRBD1. This CDR3 has 15 residues. J lost 6 bases, V lost 0 bases, and 9 bases had no gene match. The germline V gene has CDR1 SGHKS and CDR2 YYEKEE (reference sequence). In DNA form, the CDR3 reads TGTGCCAGCAGCTTGGAGGGGTACAGGGGAAGCGAGCAGTACTTC. It yields the protein CASSLEGYRGSEQYF.

The V call is TRBV27, the J call TRBJ2-7; 13 bases agree with TRBD2. The V gene end was trimmed by 5 bases and the J gene end by 3 bases; junction bases not matched to a gene: 7. CDR1 is MNHEY and CDR2 is SMNVEV in the germline V gene (reference sequence). This CDR3 is built from 16 residues. CDR3 nucleotide sequence: TGTGCCAGCAGTGGAAAGGGACTAGCGGGGTTCTACGAGCAGTACTTC. As protein: CASSGKGLAGFYEQYF.

V gene TRBV5-1 combines with J gene TRBJ2-3; 11 nucleotides line up with TRBD2. This CDR3 has 18 residues. CDR1 SGHRS and CDR2 YFSETQ come from the germline V gene. Trimming took 3 bases from V and 1 from J; bases not matched to a gene: 10. The CDR3 is CASSYPETSGVGTDTQYF. Written as DNA, the CDR3 is TGCGCCAGCAGCTACCCGGAGACTAGCGGGGTGGGCACAGATACGCAGTATTTT.

The chain uses TRBV7-8 and TRBJ2-7; 10 nucleotides match TRBD1. Trimming took 5 bases from V and 4 from J; bases not matched to a gene: 14. The CDR3 totals 17 residues. CDR1 is SGHVS, CDR2 FQNEAQ, per germline. CDR3 residues: CASSTEAGQGTRYEQYF. As DNA, the CDR3 is TGTGCCAGCAGCACCGAAGCGGGACAGGGGACTCGGTACGAGCAGTACTTC.